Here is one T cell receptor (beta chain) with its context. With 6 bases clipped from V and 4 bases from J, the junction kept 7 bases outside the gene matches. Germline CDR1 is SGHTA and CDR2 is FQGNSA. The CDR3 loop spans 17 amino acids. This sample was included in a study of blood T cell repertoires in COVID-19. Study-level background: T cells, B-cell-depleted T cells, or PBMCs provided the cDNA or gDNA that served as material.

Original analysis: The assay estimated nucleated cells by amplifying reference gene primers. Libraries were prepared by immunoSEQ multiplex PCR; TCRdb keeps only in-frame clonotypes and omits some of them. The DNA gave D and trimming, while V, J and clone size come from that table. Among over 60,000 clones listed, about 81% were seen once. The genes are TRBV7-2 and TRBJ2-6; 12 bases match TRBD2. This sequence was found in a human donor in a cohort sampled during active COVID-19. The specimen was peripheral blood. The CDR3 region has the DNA TGTGCCAGCAGTTCCACTAGCGGGAGGCCCGGGGCCAACGTCCTGACTTTC. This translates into CASSSTSGRPGANVLTF. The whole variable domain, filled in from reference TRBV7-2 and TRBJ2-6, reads GAGVSQSPSNKVTEKGKDVELRCDPISGHTALYWYRQSLGQGLEFLIYFQGNSAPDKSGLPSDRFSAERTGGSVSTLTIQRTQQEDSAVYLCASSSTSGRPGANVLTFGAGSRLTVL.